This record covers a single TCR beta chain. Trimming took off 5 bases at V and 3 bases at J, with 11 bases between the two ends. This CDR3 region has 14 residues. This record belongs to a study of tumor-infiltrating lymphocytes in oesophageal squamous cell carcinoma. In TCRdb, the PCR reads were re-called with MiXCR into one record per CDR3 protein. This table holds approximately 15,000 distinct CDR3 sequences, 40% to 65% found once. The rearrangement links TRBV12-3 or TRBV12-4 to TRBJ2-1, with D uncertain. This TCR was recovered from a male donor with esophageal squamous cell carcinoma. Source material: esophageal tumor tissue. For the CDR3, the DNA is TGTGCCAGCAGTACGTCCGGGTACTACAATGAGCAGTTCTTC. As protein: CASSTSGYYNEQFF.